One and the same sample provided the 17 T cell receptor beta chains below, sequenced in a study of cytomegalovirus exposure and HLA in healthy donors. Vbeta (60) and Jbeta (13) primers were used in the PCR. Sequencing used immunoSEQ multiplex PCR; TCRdb keeps in-frame clones, though not all of them. The sample carries 90,000 to 120,000 clones, approximately 79% recorded once. The sequenced material came from PBMCs. The receptors were gathered from a middle-aged woman in good health and CMV-seropositive.

V usage is TRBV9 and J usage is TRBJ2-3; 10 nucleotides line up with TRBD2. The junction had 2 bases not matched to a gene; V was cut back by 3 bases and J by 1 base. This CDR3 is built from 15 residues. Germline V gene data show CDR1 as SGDLS and CDR2 as YYNGEE. As DNA, the CDR3 is TGTGCCAGCAGCGCTCTAGCGGGGGGCACAGATACGCAGTATTTT. It encodes CASSALAGGTDTQYF.

The chain is built from TRBV19 and TRBJ1-5; 8 nucleotides align to TRBD1. The CDR3 runs to 16 residues. Germline loops: CDR1 LNHDA, CDR2 SQIVND (reference sequence). The ends lost 6 bases at V and 6 bases at J; junction bases unmatched: 13. The CDR3 nucleotides are TGTGCCAGTAGAACGGCCCGGCAGGGGGCGAGTCAGCCCCAGCATTTT. It is translated as CASRTARQGASQPQHF.

V and J are TRBV6-5 and TRBJ1-5; D perhaps matches TRBD1 (6 bases). The germline V gene encodes CDR1 MNHEY and CDR2 SVGAGI. The CDR3 is 14 residues long. Trimming stripped 6 bases from V and 6 bases from J, with 15 bases between. The DNA of the CDR3 is TGTGCCAGCAGGACAGGTGTTGCCACTCAGCCCCAGCATTTT. It specifies CASRTGVATQPQHF.

The rearrangement joins TRBV4-2 to TRBJ2-5, with 13 bases aligning to TRBD2. The J segment lost 8 bases and the V segment lost 1 base, leaving 10 bases of the junction unmatched. From germline, CDR1 is LGHNA and CDR2 YNFKEQ. The CDR3 loop spans 17 amino acids. The CDR3 region is CASSQGTRTSGGETQYF. For the CDR3, the DNA is TGTGCCAGCAGCCAAGGAACCCGGACTAGCGGGGGCGAAACCCAGTACTTC.

The V gene is TRBV29-1, the J gene TRBJ1-3; D is unclear. V lost 7 bases and J 1 base, leaving 11 bases between the germline ends. Germline lookup yields CDR1 SQVTM and CDR2 ANQGSEA. The CDR3 is 13 residues long. The CDR3 reads CSGQDSSGNTIYF. As DNA, the CDR3 is TGCAGCGGTCAGGATTCGTCTGGAAACACCATATATTTT.

This clone appeared a few times. CDR3 residues: CASSLAGGLNTGELFF. In DNA, the CDR3 is TGTGCCAGCAGCTTAGCGGGGGGGCTCAACACCGGGGAGCTGTTTTTT. The V and J genes are TRBV5-4 and TRBJ2-2; 10 bases are a match to TRBD2. Germline V CDR1 and CDR2: SGHNT, YYREEE (reference sequence). This CDR3 spans 16 amino acids. Losses at the gene ends were 2 bases for V and 2 bases for J; bases not matched to a gene: 3.

The chain recombines TRBV6-1 with TRBJ1-1, with 7 bases matching TRBD1. In germline, CDR1 is MNHNS, CDR2 SASEGT. This CDR3 is 15 amino acids long. The V segment lost 0 bases and the J segment 5 bases; nucleotides outside the gene matches: 6. CDR3 in amino acids: CASSEASGGSTEAFF. The CDR3 DNA follows: TGTGCCAGCAGTGAAGCGTCAGGGGGAAGTACTGAAGCTTTCTTT.

The rearrangement uses TRBV5-1 and TRBJ1-2; 8 nucleotides agree with TRBD1. The J segment lost 5 bases and the V segment lost 4 bases, leaving 7 bases of the junction unmatched. The CDR3 consists of 14 residues. Germline V gives CDR1 SGHRS, CDR2 YFSETQ. In DNA, the CDR3 is TGCGCCAGCAGCCCTGGGACAGGTGAATATGGCTACACCTTC. This translates into CASSPGTGEYGYTF.

The rearrangement uses TRBV30 and TRBJ2-1; D unresolved. Germline V gene sequence: CDR1 GTSNPN, CDR2 SVGIG (reference sequence). The CDR3 extends over 14 amino acids. V lost 8 bases to trimming and J lost 7 bases, with 21 bases between them. CDR3 DNA: TGTGCCCGGTCGTACGGGTTACTTGTTAATGAGCAGTTCTTC. Residues: CARSYGLLVNEQFF.

The V call is TRBV9, the J call TRBJ1-2; D call uncertain. The germline V gene has CDR1 SGDLS and CDR2 YYNGEE. The CDR3 is made up of 15 amino acids. V was cut by 4 bases and J by 5 bases, with 18 bases left in between. As DNA, the CDR3 is TGTGCCAGCAGCCCCTCTCCCGGGAAAGTATATGGCTACACCTTC. As protein: CASSPSPGKVYGYTF.

This sequence joins TRBV4-1 and TRBJ2-7, with TRBD2 identical over 8 bases. This CDR3 region has 14 residues. In germline, CDR1 is MGHRA, CDR2 YSYEKL. V trimming: 2 bases; J trimming: 2 bases; junction bases outside the gene matches: 2. CDR3 region: CASSQPGGAYEQYF. The CDR3, as DNA: TGCGCCAGCAGCCAACCCGGGGGGGCCTACGAGCAGTACTTC.

This rearrangement joins TRBV5-4 to TRBJ1-6, with a tentative D call TRBD1 (5 bases). V lost 2 bases and J 8 bases, leaving 14 bases between the germline ends. Germline V gives CDR1 SGHNT, CDR2 YYREEE (reference sequence). This CDR3 comprises 15 residues. The chain's CDR3 is CASSLGAYQDSPLHF. CDR3 sequence (DNA): TGTGCCAGCAGCTTAGGGGCTTATCAGGATTCACCCCTCCACTTT. Based on the CDR3 plus reference TRBV5-4 and TRBJ1-6, the full variable domain is ETGVTQSPTHLIKTRGQQVTLRCSSQSGHNTVSWYQQALGQGPQFIFQYYREEENGRGNFPPRFSGLQFPNYSSELNVNALELDDSALYLCASSLGAYQDSPLHFGNGTRLTVT.

The chain recombines TRBV11-3 with TRBJ1-1; D is uncertain. Deletions cut 0 bases from V and 1 base from J, with 6 bases between. The CDR3 sequence is 14 residues long. Germline V gene lookup returns CDR1 SGHNT and CDR2 YENEEA. CDR3 loop: CASSLDGRNTEAFF. The DNA of the CDR3 is TGTGCCAGCAGCTTAGATGGCAGGAACACTGAAGCTTTCTTT.

The chain recombines TRBV15 with TRBJ1-4; no firm D call. CDR1 LNHNV and CDR2 YYDKDF come from the germline V gene (reference sequence). The CDR3 is 13 residues long. Trimming shortened V by 1 base and J by 7 bases, and 7 bases separated the two germline ends. DNA for the CDR3: TGTGCCACCAGCAGAGTCCGAGGTGAAAAACTGTTTTTT. Translated, it gives CATSRVRGEKLFF.

This chain joins TRBV2 and TRBJ2-7, with 7 bases matching TRBD1. Germline CDR1 SNHLY, CDR2 FYNNEI. The CDR3 spans 13 residues. The J segment lost 3 bases and the V segment lost 10 bases, leaving 9 bases of the junction unmatched. CDR3 sequence: CATAPGQNYEQYF. CDR3 DNA sequence: TGTGCCACCGCCCCGGGACAGAACTACGAGCAGTACTTC.

The J gene is TRBJ1-2, the V gene TRBV6-1, with a possible D match to TRBD1 (5 bases). Germline CDR1 MNHNS, CDR2 SASEGT. V lost 4 bases and J 8 bases, leaving 23 bases between the germline ends. The CDR3 extends over 16 amino acids. The CDR3 DNA sequence: TGTGCCAGCAGTGTTAGCGGGGGAGCACTGGGAAGAGGCTACACCTTC. This gives the protein CASSVSGGALGRGYTF.

The chain carries TRBV7-2 and TRBJ1-5, with 8 nucleotides matching TRBD1. The germline CDR1 and CDR2 sequences are SGHTA and FQGNSA. With V trimmed by 5 bases and J by 7 bases, 10 bases remained unmatched. The CDR3 is 15 residues long. CDR3: CASSPFPGQVQPQHF. The CDR3 nucleotides read TGTGCCAGCAGCCCGTTCCCGGGACAGGTCCAGCCCCAGCATTTT. The full variable domain, with the rest looked up from reference TRBV7-2 and TRBJ1-5, is GAGVSQSPSNKVTEKGKDVELRCDPISGHTALYWYRQSLGQGLEFLIYFQGNSAPDKSGLPSDRFSAERTGGSVSTLTIQRTQQEDSAVYLCASSPFPGQVQPQHFGDGTRLSIL.